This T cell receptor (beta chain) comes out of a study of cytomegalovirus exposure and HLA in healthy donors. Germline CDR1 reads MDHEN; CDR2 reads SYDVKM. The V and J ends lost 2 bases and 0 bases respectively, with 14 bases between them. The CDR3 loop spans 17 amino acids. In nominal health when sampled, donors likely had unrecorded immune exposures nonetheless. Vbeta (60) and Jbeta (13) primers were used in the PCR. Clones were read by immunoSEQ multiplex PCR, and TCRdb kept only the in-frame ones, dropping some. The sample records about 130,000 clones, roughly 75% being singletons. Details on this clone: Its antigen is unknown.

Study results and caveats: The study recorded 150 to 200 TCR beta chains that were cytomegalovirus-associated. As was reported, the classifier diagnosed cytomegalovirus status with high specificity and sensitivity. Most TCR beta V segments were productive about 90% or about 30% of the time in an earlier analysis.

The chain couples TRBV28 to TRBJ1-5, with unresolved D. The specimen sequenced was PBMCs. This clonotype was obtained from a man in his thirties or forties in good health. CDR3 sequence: CASSLPPAGSSNQPQHF. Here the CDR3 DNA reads TGTGCCAGCAGTTTACCCCCGGCGGGGAGTAGCAATCAGCCCCAGCATTTT.